The rows below give T cell receptor beta chains drawn from one sample of a study of shared clonotypes between healthy human individuals. TCRdb's table, derived via immunoSEQ multiplex PCR, lists solely in-frame clones and lacks some. This table has 2 million to 2.5 million clones, 80% to 95% appearing once. The source material was naive CD4+ T cells from PBMCs. These receptors came from a man between 18 and 29 years old in good health. Some clones in this sample may be carry-over from other donors' samples. CDR3s include the opening cysteine and the closing phenylalanine or tryptophan. A D gene is named only where the DNA matches it firmly. The size entry is marked missing in some rows and otherwise reads once, few, many or a size class.

d_call | clone_size | j_call | v_call | cdr3_nt | cdr3_aa
. | once | TRBJ2-7 | TRBV27 | TGTGCCACCTGGAGGACCTACGAGCAGTACTTC | CATWRTYEQYF
. | . | TRBJ1-1 | TRBV28 | TGTGCCAGCAGTTCGTCAGGGGCGGTGAACACTGAAGCTTTCTTT | CASSSSGAVNTEAFF
. | . | TRBJ1-2 | TRBV10-3 | TGTGCCATCAGTGAGCGGGCAGACAACTATGGCTACACCTTC | CAISERADNYGYTF
. | . | TRBJ1-2 | TRBV18 | TGTGCCAGCTCACCCGGGTCCAACTATGGCTACACCTTC | CASSPGSNYGYTF
TRBD1 | . | TRBJ1-5 | TRBV7-9 | TGTGCCAGCAGCCTCGGACAGGGGAGTCAGCCCCAGCATTTT | CASSLGQGSQPQHF
TRBD2 | . | TRBJ2-2 | TRBV4-2 | TGTGCCAGCAGCCGACCTATCCCGAGACTAGCGGACACCGGGGAGCTGTTTTTT | CASSRPIPRLADTGELFF
TRBD1 | . | TRBJ1-2 | TRBV9 | TGTGCCAGCAGCGTAGTGCCAGGGGGCGACTATGGCTACACCTTC | CASSVVPGGDYGYTF
. | . | TRBJ2-2 | TRBV6-1 | TGTGCCAGCATTAACAGAGCGAACACCGGGGAGCTGTTTTTT | CASINRANTGELFF
. | . | TRBJ2-5 | TRBV7-2 | TGTGCCAGCAGCTTAGTCGGGGTAGCGCACACGGCGGGGACCCAGTACTTC | CASSLVGVAHTAGTQYF
TRBD1 | . | TRBJ1-3 | TRBV9 | TGTGCCAGCAGCGCGGTCGGGACAGGGGGCAACACCATATATTTT | CASSAVGTGGNTIYF
. | . | TRBJ1-5 | TRBV7-2 | TGTGCCAGCAGCCCACGCAATCAGCCCCAGCATTTT | CASSPRNQPQHF
TRBD1 | . | TRBJ2-1 | TRBV30 | TGTGCCTGGGGAATACAGGGGGGCCTAAATGAGCAGTTCTTC | CAWGIQGGLNEQFF
. | . | TRBJ2-7 | TRBV5-1 | TGCGCCAGCAGCCCAGCGGCCTCCTACGAGCAGTACTTC | CASSPAASYEQYF
TRBD2 | once | TRBJ2-1 | TRBV5-1 | TGCGCCAGCAGCCCCCGGGGGGGATCGTCCAATGAGCAGTTCTTC | CASSPRGGSSNEQFF
. | . | TRBJ1-4 | TRBV4-1 | TGCGCCAGCAGCCAAGATAGGGGGAGGGGGAATGAAAAACTGTTTTTT | CASSQDRGRGNEKLFF
TRBD1 | . | TRBJ2-3 | TRBV29-1 | TGCAGCGTTGACAGGGGGCAAAGAGGGACAGATACGCAGTATTTT | CSVDRGQRGTDTQYF
. | . | TRBJ1-2 | TRBV6-1 | TGTGCCAGCAGTGAAAGGTGGGGGATCTATGGCTACACCTTC | CASSERWGIYGYTF
TRBD1 | . | TRBJ1-1 | TRBV10-2 | TGCGCCAGCAGCATTCGACAGGGGGTGAACACTGAAGCTTTCTTT | CASSIRQGVNTEAFF
TRBD2 | once | TRBJ2-5 | TRBV9 | TGTGCCAGCAGCGGGACTAGCGGGAGGACGGAGACCCAGTACTTC | CASSGTSGRTETQYF
. | few | TRBJ1-1 | TRBV19 | TGTGCCAGTAGTATAACAGGAGGGGGGAACACTGAAGCTTTCTTT | CASSITGGGNTEAFF
TRBD2 | . | TRBJ2-1 | TRBV7-2 | TGTGCCAGCTCCTTCCTGGCGGGAGTTTACAATGAGCAGTTCTTC | CASSFLAGVYNEQFF
. | . | TRBJ2-3 | TRBV10-3 | TGTGCCACCGGAGGCAAGCCTGCAGATACGCAGTATTTT | CATGGKPADTQYF
TRBD1 | . | TRBJ2-7 | TRBV16 | TGTGCCAGCAGCCAATCGGTAGGACAGGGAATATCCTACGAGCAGTACTTC | CASSQSVGQGISYEQYF
. | few | TRBJ1-2 | TRBV9 | TGTGCCAGCAGCGTGGGGCAGTCTGGCTACACCTTC | CASSVGQSGYTF
. | . | TRBJ2-7 | TRBV13 | TGTGCCAGTGCGGGACTTCCGTCCTACGAGCAGTACTTC | CASAGLPSYEQYF